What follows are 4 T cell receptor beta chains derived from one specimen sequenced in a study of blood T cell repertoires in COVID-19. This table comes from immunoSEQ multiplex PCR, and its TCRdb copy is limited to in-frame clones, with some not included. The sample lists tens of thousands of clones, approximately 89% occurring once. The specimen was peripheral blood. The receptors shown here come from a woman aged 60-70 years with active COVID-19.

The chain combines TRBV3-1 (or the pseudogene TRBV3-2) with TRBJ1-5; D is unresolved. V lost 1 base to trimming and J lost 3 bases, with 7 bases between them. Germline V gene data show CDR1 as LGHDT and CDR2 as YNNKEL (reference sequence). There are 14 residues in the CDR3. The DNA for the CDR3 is TGTGCCAGCAGCCAAGGCAGCGCCAATCAGCCCCAGCATTTT. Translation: CASSQGSANQPQHF.

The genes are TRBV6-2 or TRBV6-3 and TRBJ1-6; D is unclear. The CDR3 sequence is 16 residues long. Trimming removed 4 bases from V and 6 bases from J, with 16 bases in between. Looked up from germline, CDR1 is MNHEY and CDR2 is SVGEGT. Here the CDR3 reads CASSSGMVAANSPLHF. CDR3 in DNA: TGTGCCAGCAGTTCCGGTATGGTAGCGGCTAATTCACCCCTCCACTTT.

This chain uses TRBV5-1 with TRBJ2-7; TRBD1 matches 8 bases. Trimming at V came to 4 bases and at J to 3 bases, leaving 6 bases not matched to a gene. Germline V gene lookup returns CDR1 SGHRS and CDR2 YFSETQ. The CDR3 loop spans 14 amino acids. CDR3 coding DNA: TGCGCCAGCAGCCTACCGGGACAGGACTACGAGCAGTACTTC. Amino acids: CASSLPGQDYEQYF.

CDR3 loop: CASSQGPEYNEQFF. CDR3 nucleotides: TGCGCCAGCAGCCAGGGGCCGGAATACAATGAGCAGTTCTTC. The genes are TRBV5-1 and TRBJ2-1; TRBD1 might be the D (6 bases). Deletions cut 4 bases from V and 4 bases from J, with 12 bases between. There are 14 residues in the CDR3. Germline V gives CDR1 SGHRS, CDR2 YFSETQ.